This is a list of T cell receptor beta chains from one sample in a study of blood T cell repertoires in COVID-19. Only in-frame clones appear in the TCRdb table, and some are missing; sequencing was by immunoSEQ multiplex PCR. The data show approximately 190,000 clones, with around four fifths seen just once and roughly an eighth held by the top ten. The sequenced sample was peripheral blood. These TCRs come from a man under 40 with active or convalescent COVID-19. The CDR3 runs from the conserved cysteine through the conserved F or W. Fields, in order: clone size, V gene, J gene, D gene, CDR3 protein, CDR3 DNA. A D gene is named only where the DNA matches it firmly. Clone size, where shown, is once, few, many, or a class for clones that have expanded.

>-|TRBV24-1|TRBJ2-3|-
CATTGVTDTQYF
TGTGCCACCACCGGGGTCACAGATACGCAGTATTTT
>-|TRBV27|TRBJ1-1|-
CASSFARNTEAFF
TGTGCCAGCAGTTTCGCCAGGAACACTGAAGCTTTCTTT
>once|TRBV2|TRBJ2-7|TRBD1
CASFTPGTAKNEQYF
TGTGCCAGTTTCACTCCCGGGACAGCGAAGAACGAGCAGTACTTC
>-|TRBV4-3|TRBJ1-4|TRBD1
CASSQDPGQGFATNEKLFF
TGCGCCAGCAGCCAAGATCCCGGACAGGGCTTTGCAACTAATGAAAAACTGTTTTTT
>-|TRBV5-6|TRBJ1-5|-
CASSSGGASNQPQHF
TGTGCCAGCAGCTCGGGGGGGGCTTCGAATCAGCCCCAGCATTTT
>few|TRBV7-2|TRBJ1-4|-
CASSLGVPSGKLFF
TGTGCCAGCAGCTTAGGGGTTCCCTCGGGAAAACTGTTTTTT
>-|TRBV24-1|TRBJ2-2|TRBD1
CATSDWDRGTGELFF
TGTGCCACCAGTGATTGGGACAGGGGCACCGGGGAGCTGTTTTTT
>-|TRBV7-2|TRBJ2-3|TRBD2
CASSLGLAGPSFSSDTQYF
TGTGCCAGCAGCTTGGGACTAGCGGGACCCTCTTTTTCATCCGATACGCAGTATTTT
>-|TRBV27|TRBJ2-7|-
CASSSRQGGGFYEQYF
TGTGCCAGCAGTTCCCGCCAGGGCGGGGGCTTCTACGAGCAGTACTTC
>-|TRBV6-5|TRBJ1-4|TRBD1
CASSSNRGGNEKLFF
TGTGCCAGCAGTTCTAACAGGGGGGGCAATGAAAAACTGTTTTTT
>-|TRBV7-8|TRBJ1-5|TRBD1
CASSLFYGTGLDISNQPQHF
TGTGCCAGCAGCTTATTCTACGGGACAGGGCTTGATATTAGCAATCAGCCCCAGCATTTT
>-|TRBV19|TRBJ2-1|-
CASSISRGSGGGDEQFF
TGTGCCAGTAGTATCTCTCGGGGATCGGGAGGGGGCGATGAGCAGTTCTTC
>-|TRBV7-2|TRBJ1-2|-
CASSLEAGGYGYTF
TGTGCCAGCAGCTTAGAGGCAGGAGGCTATGGCTACACCTTC
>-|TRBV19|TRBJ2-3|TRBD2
CASSISSGGRDTQYF
TGTGCCAGTAGTATTTCCTCGGGGGGGCGAGATACGCAGTATTTT
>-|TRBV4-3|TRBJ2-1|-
CASSQDRSSGLYYNEQFF
TGCGCCAGCAGCCAAGATAGGAGTAGCGGACTATATTACAATGAGCAGTTCTTC
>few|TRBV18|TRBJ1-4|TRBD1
CASSPPARGQMPEKLFF
TGTGCCAGCTCACCTCCTGCTCGGGGACAGATGCCGGAAAAACTGTTTTTT